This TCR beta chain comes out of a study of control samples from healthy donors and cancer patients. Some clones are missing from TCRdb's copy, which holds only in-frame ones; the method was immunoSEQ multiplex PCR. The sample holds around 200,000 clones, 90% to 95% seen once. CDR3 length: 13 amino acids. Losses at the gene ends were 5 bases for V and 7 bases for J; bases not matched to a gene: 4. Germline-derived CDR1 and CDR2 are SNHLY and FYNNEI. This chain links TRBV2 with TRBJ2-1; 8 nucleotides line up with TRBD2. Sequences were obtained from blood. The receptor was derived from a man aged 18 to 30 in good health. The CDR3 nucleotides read TGTGCCAGCAGTAGGACTAGCTCGAATGAGCAGTTCTTC. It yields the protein CASSRTSSNEQFF. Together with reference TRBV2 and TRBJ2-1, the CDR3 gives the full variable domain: EPEVTQTPSHQVTQMGQEVILRCVPISNHLYFYWYRQILGQKVEFLVSFYNNEISEKSEIFDDQFSVERPDGSNFTLKIRSTKLEDSAMYFCASSRTSSNEQFFGPGTRLTVL.